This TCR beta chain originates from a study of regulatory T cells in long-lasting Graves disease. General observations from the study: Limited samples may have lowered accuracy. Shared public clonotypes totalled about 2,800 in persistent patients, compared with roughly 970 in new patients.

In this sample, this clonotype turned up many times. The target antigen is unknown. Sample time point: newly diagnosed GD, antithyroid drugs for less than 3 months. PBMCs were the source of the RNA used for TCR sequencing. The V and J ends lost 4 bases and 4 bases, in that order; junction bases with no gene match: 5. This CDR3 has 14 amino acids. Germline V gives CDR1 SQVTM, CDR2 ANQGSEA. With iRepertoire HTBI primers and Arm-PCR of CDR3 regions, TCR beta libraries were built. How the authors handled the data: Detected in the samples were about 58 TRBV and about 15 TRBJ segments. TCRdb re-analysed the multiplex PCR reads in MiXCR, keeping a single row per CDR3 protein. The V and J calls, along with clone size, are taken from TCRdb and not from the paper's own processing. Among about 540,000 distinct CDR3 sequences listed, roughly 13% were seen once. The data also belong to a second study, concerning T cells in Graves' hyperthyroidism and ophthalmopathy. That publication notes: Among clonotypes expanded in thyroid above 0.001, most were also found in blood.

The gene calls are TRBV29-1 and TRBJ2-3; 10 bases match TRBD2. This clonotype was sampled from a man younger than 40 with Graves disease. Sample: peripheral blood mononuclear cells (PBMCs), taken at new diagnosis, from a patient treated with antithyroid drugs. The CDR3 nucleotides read TGCAGCGTTGTTCTAGCGGGAGTGGCAGATACGCAGTATTTT. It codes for CSVVLAGVADTQYF.